Below are 29 T cell receptor beta chains sequenced from a single sample in a study of blood T cell repertoires in COVID-19. Method: immunoSEQ multiplex PCR; TCRdb's copy keeps in-frame clones and lacks some. The table records fewer than 500,000 clones, around 90% of them present only once. The sample was PBMCs or T cells enriched from blood (not recorded which). The receptors derive from a woman in her late teens or twenties with acute COVID-19.

The J gene is TRBJ1-2, the V gene TRBV29-1; the match to TRBD1 covers 9 bases. CDR3 length equals 12 residues. Germline trimming cut 7 bases from V and 6 bases from J; bases unmatched to any gene: 6. The germline V gene has CDR1 SQVTM and CDR2 ANQGSEA. CDR3 loop: CSGGQGKDGYTF. The DNA of the CDR3 is TGCAGCGGAGGACAGGGGAAGGATGGCTACACCTTC. Variable domain in full (rest from reference TRBV29-1 and TRBJ1-2): SAVISQKPSRDICQRGTSLTIQCQVDSQVTMMFWYRQQPGQSLTLIATANQGSEATYESGFVIDKFPISRPNLTFSTLTVSNMSPEDSSIYLCSGGQGKDGYTFGSGTRLTVV.

The V and J genes are TRBV27 and TRBJ2-7; a weak D match, TRBD1 (5 bases). Germline lookup yields CDR1 MNHEY and CDR2 SMNVEV (reference sequence). This CDR3 region has 14 residues. V lost 2 bases and J 7 bases, leaving 15 bases between the germline ends. The CDR3 DNA follows: TGTGCCAGCAGTTTAGGGAATGGGGCACGGGAGCAGTACTTC. Protein: CASSLGNGAREQYF.

This clone has a single count. The genes are TRBV30 and TRBJ2-5, with 12 bases that match TRBD2. Germline values: CDR1 GTSNPN, CDR2 SVGIG (reference sequence). V was pared by 5 bases and J by 5 bases, with 12 bases of the junction left unmatched. The CDR3 runs to 16 residues. CDR3 loop: CAWGDGLAGPQETQYF. DNA of the CDR3: TGTGCCTGGGGGGACGGACTAGCGGGACCCCAGGAGACCCAGTACTTC.

The chain is built from TRBV21-1 and TRBJ2-7; the listed D gene, TRBD2, was not tested against the DNA. TRBV21-1 is a recognized pseudogene. This CDR3 is 15 amino acids long. CDR3 protein: CASSAEGAGRYEQYF. DNA for the CDR3: TGTGCCAGCAGCGCAGAGGGAGCAGGTCGCTACGAGCAGTACTTC.

The gene calls are TRBV3-1 (or the pseudogene TRBV3-2) and TRBJ1-6; possible D gene TRBD1, 6 bases. The CDR3 length is 14 residues. The V gene's germline CDR1 is LGHDT and CDR2 YNNKEL (reference sequence). With 3 bases removed from V and 6 bases from J, the gap between germline ends came to 9 bases. The CDR3 loop is CASSHGQTNSPLHF. In DNA, the CDR3 is TGTGCCAGCAGCCATGGACAGACTAATTCACCCCTCCACTTT.

The chain uses TRBV4-3 and TRBJ2-1; the match to TRBD1 covers 8 bases. Germline CDR1 reads LGHNA; CDR2 reads YSLEER. The CDR3 spans 15 residues. J was trimmed by 7 bases and V by 0 bases; bases with no gene match: 5. CDR3 DNA: TGCGCCAGCAGCCAAGATTTAACAGGGGGGAATGAGCAGTTCTTC. It specifies CASSQDLTGGNEQFF.

The chain carries TRBV6-2 or TRBV6-3 and TRBJ1-1; D is unresolved. Trimming removed 2 bases at V and 4 bases at J, with 11 bases between. This CDR3 has 14 residues. Germline CDR1 is MNHEY and CDR2 is SVGEGT. CDR3 in amino acids: CASSYGPVPTEAFF. As DNA, the CDR3 is TGTGCCAGCAGTTACGGCCCAGTGCCCACTGAAGCTTTCTTT.

This clone showed up just once. At one end, the junction sequence differs from germline, possibly due to a read error. The chain carries TRBV10-3 and TRBJ1-3; 7 nucleotides line up with TRBD1. The germline V gene has CDR1 ENHRY and CDR2 SYGVKD. The CDR3 loop spans 15 amino acids. The CDR3 DNA sequence: TGTGCCATCAGTGAGCGACAGGGCTCTGGGAACACCATATATTTT. Residues: CAISERQGSGNTIYF.

The V and J genes are TRBV2 and TRBJ1-6; possible D gene TRBD1, 6 bases. CDR3 length equals 14 residues. The germline V gene encodes CDR1 SNHLY and CDR2 FYNNEI. Trimming stripped 7 bases from V and 8 bases from J, with 15 bases between. CDR3 amino acids: CASMTVTGHSPLHF. The CDR3 DNA reads TGTGCCAGCATGACCGTGACAGGCCATTCACCCCTCCACTTT.

The chain links TRBV19 to TRBJ2-1; D remains unclear. This CDR3 contains 16 residues. Germline lookup yields CDR1 LNHDA and CDR2 SQIVND (reference sequence). V lost 4 bases to trimming and J lost 8 bases, with 21 bases between them. The chain's CDR3 is CASSTRLSNPTDEQFF. The CDR3, as DNA: TGTGCCAGTAGTACGCGACTCAGTAACCCCACGGATGAGCAGTTCTTC. The full variable domain, rest sourced from reference TRBV19 and TRBJ2-1, is DGGITQSPKYLFRKEGQNVTLSCEQNLNHDAMYWYRQDPGQGLRLIYYSQIVNDFQKGDIAEGYSVSREKKESFPLTVTSAQKNPTAFYLCASSTRLSNPTDEQFFGPGTRLTVL.

V gene TRBV30 combines with J gene TRBJ2-1, with 8 bases matching TRBD2. The CDR3 covers 11 residues. Losses at the gene ends were 5 bases for V and 7 bases for J; bases not matched to a gene: 1. CDR1 is GTSNPN and CDR2 is SVGIG in the germline V gene (reference sequence). CDR3 coding DNA: TGTGCCTGGGGACTAGCAAATGAGCAGTTCTTC. It encodes CAWGLANEQFF.

In regard to this clone: This sample includes further DNA sequences coding for the same CDR3. CDR3 loop: CASSLSSYEQYF. The CDR3 DNA reads as TGTGCCAGCAGCCTGAGCTCCTACGAGCAGTACTTC. The chain employs TRBV3-1 (or the pseudogene TRBV3-2) and TRBJ2-7, with D uncertain. Trimming removed 4 bases at V and 0 bases at J, with 4 bases between. This CDR3 is 12 amino acids long. Germline CDR1 LGHDT, CDR2 YNNKEL (reference sequence).

The rearrangement uses TRBV7-6 and TRBJ2-2; the match to TRBD2 covers 11 bases. Germline V gene lookup returns CDR1 SGHVS and CDR2 FNYEAQ. The CDR3 runs to 15 residues. The V segment lost 5 bases and the J segment 4 bases; nucleotides outside the gene matches: 3. CDR3 sequence reads: CASSLGTSGTGELFF. CDR3 in DNA: TGTGCCAGCAGCCTAGGGACTAGCGGCACCGGGGAGCTGTTTTTT.

J is TRBJ2-3 and V is TRBV9, with 7 bases identical to TRBD2. The trim removed 4 bases at V and 7 bases at J, leaving 15 bases unmatched. This CDR3 comprises 16 residues. The germline gives CDR1 SGDLS, CDR2 YYNGEE. CDR3 in amino acids: CASSPRGSGPANTQYF. The CDR3 DNA reads as TGTGCCAGCAGCCCGCGGGGTAGCGGGCCTGCGAATACGCAGTATTTT.

The chain carries TRBV28 and TRBJ1-2; no firm D call. The V and J ends lost 7 bases and 4 bases respectively, with 13 bases between them. The CDR3 runs 13 residues. CDR1 is MDHEN and CDR2 is SYDVKM in the germline V gene. CDR3 bases: TGTGCCAGCACCCCGGGATCCCCCTATGGCTACACCTTC. Translated: CASTPGSPYGYTF.

V and J are TRBV5-1 and TRBJ1-2; the D gene is possibly TRBD1 (5 bases). CDR3 length equals 12 residues. Deletions cut 2 bases from V and 8 bases from J, with 10 bases between. Germline CDR1 SGHRS, CDR2 YFSETQ. The CDR3 sequence: CASSFSGDGYTF. The CDR3, as DNA: TGCGCCAGCAGCTTTTCGGGGGACGGCTACACCTTC.

The genes are TRBV5-6 and TRBJ1-5; D ambiguous. The length of the CDR3 is 14 residues. Germline CDR1 reads SGHDT; CDR2 reads YYEEEE. Trimming shortened V by 4 bases and J by 4 bases, and 12 bases separated the two germline ends. CDR3 sequence: CASSIRTGNQPQHF. The CDR3, as DNA: TGTGCCAGCAGCATAAGAACGGGGAATCAGCCCCAGCATTTT.

This clone appeared a single time. The rearrangement uses TRBV7-2 and TRBJ2-1; 11 positions match TRBD2. Germline-derived CDR1 and CDR2 are SGHTA and FQGNSA. Germline trimming cut 2 bases from V and 7 bases from J; bases unmatched to any gene: 10. The length of the CDR3 is 17 residues. The CDR3 coding sequence is TGTGCCAGCAGCTTATTCCCGGGACTAGCGGAAAGAAATGAGCAGTTCTTC. Protein sequence: CASSLFPGLAERNEQFF. Drawing the rest from reference TRBV7-2 and TRBJ2-1, the complete variable domain is GAGVSQSPSNKVTEKGKDVELRCDPISGHTALYWYRQSLGQGLEFLIYFQGNSAPDKSGLPSDRFSAERTGGSVSTLTIQRTQQEDSAVYLCASSLFPGLAERNEQFFGPGTRLTVL.

J is TRBJ1-2 and V is TRBV6-5; D is unclear. The CDR3 has 13 amino acids. V shed 5 bases and J shed 4 bases, with 11 bases lying between them. Germline lookup yields CDR1 MNHEY and CDR2 SVGAGI. CDR3 in DNA: TGTGCCAGCAGTCAGAGGGCCGGCTATGGCTACACCTTC. It is translated as CASSQRAGYGYTF.

V usage is TRBV19 and J usage is TRBJ2-1; TRBD1 matches 9 bases. This CDR3 is built from 17 residues. Germline values: CDR1 LNHDA, CDR2 SQIVND (reference sequence). V was clipped by 2 bases and J by 5 bases; unmatched bases: 10. The CDR3 coding sequence is TGTGCCAGTAGTATAATCTTCCACAGGGGGCTCGACAATGAGCAGTTCTTC. As protein: CASSIIFHRGLDNEQFF.

The chain carries TRBV9 and TRBJ2-3; 7 nucleotides agree with TRBD1. This CDR3 has 16 residues. The germline CDR1 and CDR2 sequences are SGDLS and YYNGEE. V was clipped by 3 bases and J by 0 bases; unmatched bases: 7. CDR3 sequence: CASSGTGEASTDTQYF. CDR3 sequence (DNA): TGTGCCAGCAGCGGAACAGGGGAAGCTAGCACAGATACGCAGTATTTT. The full variable domain, completed using reference TRBV9 and TRBJ2-3, is DSGVTQTPKHLITATGQRVTLRCSPRSGDLSVYWYQQSLDQGLQFLIQYYNGEERAKGNILERFSAQQFPDLHSELNLSSLELGDSALYFCASSGTGEASTDTQYFGPGTRLTVL.

The chain recombines TRBV27 with TRBJ2-5, with TRBD2 matching over 12 bases. V lost 4 bases to trimming and J lost 5 bases; unmatched junction nucleotides: 5. The CDR3 is 15 amino acids. Germline values: CDR1 MNHEY, CDR2 SMNVEV (reference sequence). Written as DNA, the CDR3 is TGTGCCAGCAGTTCCGGACTAGCGGGGATGGAGACCCAGTACTTC. Protein: CASSSGLAGMETQYF.

The chain couples TRBV29-1 to TRBJ2-7; 7 bases line up with TRBD2. This CDR3 spans 15 amino acids. The germline gives CDR1 SQVTM, CDR2 ANQGSEA. Trimming cost V 1 base and J 2 bases; bases outside gene matches: 8. CDR3 amino acids: CSVEGGGDTTYEQYF. Here the CDR3 DNA reads TGCAGCGTTGAAGGGGGGGGAGACACTACCTACGAGCAGTACTTC.

The CDR3 region has the DNA TGCGCCAGCAGCTTGGCGGGGGGGATTGAAGAAAAACTGTTTTTT. Its translation: CASSLAGGIEEKLFF. J is TRBJ1-4 and V is TRBV5-1; a weak D match, TRBD1 (5 bases). V shed 0 bases and J shed 8 bases, with 14 bases lying between them. This CDR3 is built from 15 residues. Germline values: CDR1 SGHRS, CDR2 YFSETQ. Complete variable domain (other parts from reference TRBV5-1 and TRBJ1-4): KAGVTQTPRYLIKTRGQQVTLSCSPISGHRSVSWYQQTPGQGLQFLFEYFSETQRNKGNFPGRFSGRQFSNSRSEMNVSTLELGDSALYLCASSLAGGIEEKLFFGSGTQLSVL.

The chain couples TRBV6-2 or TRBV6-3 to TRBJ2-6, with 7 nucleotides matching TRBD1. The germline CDR1 and CDR2 sequences are MNHEY and SVGEGT. The CDR3 has 15 amino acids. With 5 bases clipped from V and 2 bases from J, the junction kept 3 bases outside the gene matches. This CDR3 is CASSDGTAGANVLTF. CDR3 nucleotide sequence: TGTGCCAGCAGTGACGGGACAGCTGGGGCCAACGTCCTGACTTTC.

The chain combines TRBV2 with TRBJ2-2, with D perhaps matching TRBD1 (6 bases). CDR1 is SNHLY, CDR2 FYNNEI, per germline. V was clipped by 4 bases and J by 1 base, with 13 bases between them. CDR3 length: 16 amino acids. The CDR3 nucleotides read TGTGCCAGCAGTGGCGAGGGGGTCGAGAACACCGGGGAGCTGTTTTTT. The encoded protein is CASSGEGVENTGELFF.

This chain joins TRBV29-1 and TRBJ2-7; TRBD1 is a possible D gene (6 bases). V lost 5 bases, J lost 0 bases, and 14 bases lay in between. The germline gives CDR1 SQVTM, CDR2 ANQGSEA. This CDR3 has 14 amino acids. The CDR3 DNA is TGCAGCGTTACCGGGACACGCAGCTCCTACGAGCAGTACTTC. Translation: CSVTGTRSSYEQYF.

CDR3 sequence: CASSRQETQYF. CDR3 nucleotide sequence: TGTGCCAGCTCGCGACAAGAGACCCAGTACTTC. The chain is built from TRBV18 and TRBJ2-5; D remains ambiguous. V was trimmed by 6 bases and J by 2 bases, leaving 4 bases between them. The CDR3 is made up of 11 amino acids. Per the germline V gene, CDR1 is KGHSH and CDR2 is LQKENI.

The chain employs TRBV19 and TRBJ1-1; 8 nucleotides match TRBD1. The junction had 6 bases not matched to a gene; V was cut back by 3 bases and J by 0 bases. CDR1 LNHDA and CDR2 SQIVND come from the germline V gene (reference sequence). This CDR3 has 16 amino acids. The CDR3 DNA reads as TGTGCCAGTAGTATTAGGACAGGGCGTTTGAACACTGAAGCTTTCTTT. Its protein product is CASSIRTGRLNTEAFF.